Sequencing of this TCR beta chain was carried out in a study of CD8 T cells in ankylosing spondylitis. The TCR beta libraries were generated through quantitative 5'-RACE incorporating molecular barcodes. TCRdb called the 5' RACE reads again in MiXCR, with one record for every CDR3 protein. The sample shows some 26,000 distinct CDR3 sequences, around 16% of them seen only once. Points from the study as a whole: What seemed typical of ankylosing spondylitis blood was a TCR beta motif built from eight highly homologous variants. Earlier studies detected some motif variants in reactive arthritis synovial fluid and blood. Researchers reportedly found disease-linked clones significantly enriched in matched ankylosing spondylitis synovial fluid.

V lost 3 bases to trimming and J lost 1 base, with 9 bases between them. In germline, CDR1 is DFQATT, CDR2 SNEGSKA (reference sequence). This CDR3 contains 14 residues. In this sample, this clonotype turned up many times. As yet, its antigen is unknown. Material: blood. The chain recombines TRBV20-1 with TRBJ2-2; no definite D call. The origin of this receptor is a male donor with ankylosing spondylitis or in good health (not recorded which). CDR3 nucleotides: TGCAGTGCTAGGTCTTTGGAGAACACCGGGGAGCTGTTTTTT. Translation: CSARSLENTGELFF.